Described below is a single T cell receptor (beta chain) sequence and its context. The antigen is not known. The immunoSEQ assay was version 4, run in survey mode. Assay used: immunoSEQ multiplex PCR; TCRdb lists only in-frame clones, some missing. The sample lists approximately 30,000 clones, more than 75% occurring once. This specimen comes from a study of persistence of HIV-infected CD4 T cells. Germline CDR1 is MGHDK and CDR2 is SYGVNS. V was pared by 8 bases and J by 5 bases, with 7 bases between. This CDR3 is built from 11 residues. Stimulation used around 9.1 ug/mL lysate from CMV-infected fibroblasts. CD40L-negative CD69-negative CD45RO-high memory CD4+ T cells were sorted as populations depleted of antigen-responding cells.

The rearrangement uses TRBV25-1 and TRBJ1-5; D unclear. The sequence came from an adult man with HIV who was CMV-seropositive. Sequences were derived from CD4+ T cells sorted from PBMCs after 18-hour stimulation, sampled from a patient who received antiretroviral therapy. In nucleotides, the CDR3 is TGTGCCAGCGGGCGGGATCAGCCCCAGCATTTT. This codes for CASGRDQPQHF.